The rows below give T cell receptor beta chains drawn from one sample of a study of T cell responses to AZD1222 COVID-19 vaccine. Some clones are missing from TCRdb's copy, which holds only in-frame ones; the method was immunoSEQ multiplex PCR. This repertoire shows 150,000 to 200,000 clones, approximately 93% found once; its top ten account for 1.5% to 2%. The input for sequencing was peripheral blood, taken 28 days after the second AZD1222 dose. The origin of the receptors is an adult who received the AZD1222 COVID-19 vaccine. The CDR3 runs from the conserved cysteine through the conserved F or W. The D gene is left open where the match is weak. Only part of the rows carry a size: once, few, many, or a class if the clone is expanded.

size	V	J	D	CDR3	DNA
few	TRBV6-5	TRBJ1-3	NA	CASKQGVSGNTIYF	TGTGCCAGCAAGCAGGGAGTATCAGGAAACACCATATATTTT
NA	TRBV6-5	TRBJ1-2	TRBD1	CASSYAWDRGENYTF	TGTGCCAGCAGTTACGCCTGGGACAGGGGAGAAAACTACACCTTC
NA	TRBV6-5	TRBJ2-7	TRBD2	CATSTSGGAYEQYF	TGTGCCACTTCGACTAGCGGGGGAGCCTACGAGCAGTACTTC
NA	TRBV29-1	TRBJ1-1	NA	CSVEATEAFF	TGCAGCGTTGAAGCTACTGAAGCTTTCTTT
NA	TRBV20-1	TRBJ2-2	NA	CSASRGTLANTGELFF	TGCAGTGCTAGTAGGGGGACACTAGCGAACACCGGGGAGCTGTTTTTT
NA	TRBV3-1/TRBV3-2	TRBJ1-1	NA	CASSQGRMGTEAFF	TGTGCCAGCAGCCAAGGCCGGATGGGGACTGAAGCTTTCTTT
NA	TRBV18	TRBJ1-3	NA	CASSPGPVSGNTIYF	TGTGCCAGCTCCCCCGGGCCAGTCTCTGGAAACACCATATATTTT
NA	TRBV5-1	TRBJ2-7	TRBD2	CASAPTSGTYEQYF	TGCGCCAGCGCACCGACTAGCGGGACTTACGAGCAGTACTTC
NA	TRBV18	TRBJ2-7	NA	CASSPLDGEQYF	TGTGCCAGCTCACCCTTGGACGGGGAGCAGTACTTC
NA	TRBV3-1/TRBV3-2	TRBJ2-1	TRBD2	CASTSELAGSYEQFF	TGTGCCAGCACCTCCGAACTAGCGGGAAGCTATGAGCAGTTCTTC
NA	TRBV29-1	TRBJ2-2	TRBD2	CSAAGLAGANTGELFF	TGCAGCGCCGCGGGACTAGCGGGAGCGAACACCGGGGAGCTGTTTTTT
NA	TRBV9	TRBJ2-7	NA	CASSVAGTGGYYEQYF	TGTGCCAGCAGCGTAGCTGGTACCGGGGGTTACTACGAGCAGTACTTC
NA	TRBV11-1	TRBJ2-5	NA	CASSAMGPLRLSQYF	TGTGCCAGCAGCGCCATGGGACCCCTAAGGTTGTCCCAGTACTTC
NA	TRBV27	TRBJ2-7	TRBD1	CAGSLESPSGTGGVKYEQYF	TGTGCCGGCAGTTTAGAATCCCCATCCGGGACAGGGGGCGTTAAGTACGAGCAGTACTTC
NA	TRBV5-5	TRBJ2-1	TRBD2	CASSLDSGSYNEQFF	TGTGCCAGCAGCTTGGATAGCGGGAGTTACAATGAGCAGTTCTTC
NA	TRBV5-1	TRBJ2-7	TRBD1	CASSLDGTVYEQYF	TGCGCCAGCAGCTTGGACGGGACAGTATACGAGCAGTACTTC